This T cell receptor beta chain was retrieved from a study of CD8+CD57+ T cells in acquired aplastic anemia. Genomic DNA served as template for TCR beta VDJ and CDR3 profiling. One entry per CDR3 protein, called by TCRdb with MiXCR from the reads. Of roughly 220,000 distinct CDR3 sequences listed, about 62% were seen once; the top ten hold under 60%. V shed 2 bases, J shed 5 bases, and the junction held 14 bases outside the gene matches. The CDR3 has 18 amino acids. Germline V gene lookup returns CDR1 LNHNV and CDR2 YYDKDF (reference sequence). This clonotype was seen more than once but under ten times. All patients picked for sequencing had shown, by flow cytometry, an expansion of CD8+CD57+ cells.

Sequencing used sorted CD4+, CD8+, or CD8+CD57+ T cells (not recorded which) from PBMCs. This receptor was identified in a human donor with aplastic anemia. The rearrangement uses TRBV15 and TRBJ1-1, with 10 bases matching TRBD1. Here the CDR3 reads CATSRPFPGQGSETEAFF. The CDR3 bases are TGTGCCACCAGCAGACCATTTCCGGGACAGGGGAGTGAAACTGAAGCTTTCTTT.